This T cell receptor (beta chain) was recorded in a study (dated by TCRdb to 2016 to 2017). Regarding the study in general: In people whose bodies naturally kept HIV infection under control, the researchers looked into where HIV persistence comes from.

This clonotype was picked up a small number of times. Its specific antigen is unknown. Qualities for individual bases were not recorded, and no much larger clone is one base off. The CDR3 starts with the cysteine, ends with the phenylalanine, and has 15 residues. The CDR3 DNA has 45 bases and is translated from base 1. The germline V gene sets CDR1 to SGHTA and CDR2 to FQGNSA. Trimming accounts for 5 bases at V and 1 base at J, while the number of junction bases matched to no gene is 6. Library construction relied on 5' RACE. Sequencing instrument: Illumina HiSeq 2000. TCRdb reran the public reads through fastp at Q25 and MiXCR, keeping productive beta chains. Identical CDR3 proteins give one entry, which carries the most common genes and DNA. This sample lists about 3,000 distinct CDR3 sequences; about 7% were detected once. Of the sample, approximately 6.9% is held by the ten largest clones.

The sequence joins TRBV7-2 to TRBJ1-1; TRBD1 agrees with 8 junctional bases. This TCR was sampled from a female donor with HIV. Material for sequencing was total memory T cells from blood PBMCs. The cell subset or site label, read with the paper, signifies: transitional memory CD4+ T cells. The sequenced DNA: TGTGCCAGCAGCCTTACAGGGGGATGGAACACTGAAGCTTTCTTT. The translation is CASSLTGGWNTEAFF.